This T cell receptor (beta chain) comes out of a study of regulatory T cells in long-lasting Graves disease. Time point meaning: newly diagnosed GD, antithyroid drugs for less than 3 months. RNA from PBMCs was the source of the TCR library. The collection involved drawing nine milliliters of peripheral blood into EDTA tubes. HTBI primers from iRepertoire and Arm-PCR of CDR3 regions yielded the TCR beta libraries. TCRdb called the multiplex PCR reads again in MiXCR, with one record for every CDR3 protein. The sample has about 520,000 distinct CDR3 sequences; around 12% are singletons. About this clonotype: As yet, its antigen is unknown. Relative to the germline gene, one junction end is altered; a read error may explain this.

The CDR3 runs 13 residues. The V gene's germline CDR1 is MDHEN and CDR2 SYDVKM. Overall study findings and caveats: Preferential use of TRBV28, TRBJ1-2 and TRBJ2-5 was seen in persistent disease.

Separately, the same data were catalogued under a study of T cells in Graves' hyperthyroidism and ophthalmopathy. Per that study: Exclusion criteria comprised uncontrolled infection, other autoimmune disease, pregnancy or lactation.

The receptor was isolated from a woman in her twenties or thirties with Graves disease. V and J are TRBV28 and TRBJ1-1; D possibly corresponds to TRBD1 (5 bases). The sequenced sample was peripheral blood mononuclear cells (PBMCs), obtained at new diagnosis, from a patient treated with antithyroid drugs. The CDR3 reads CTSSLTVNTEAFF. CDR3 DNA: TGTACCAGCAGTTTGACAGTGAACACTGAAGCTTTCTTT.